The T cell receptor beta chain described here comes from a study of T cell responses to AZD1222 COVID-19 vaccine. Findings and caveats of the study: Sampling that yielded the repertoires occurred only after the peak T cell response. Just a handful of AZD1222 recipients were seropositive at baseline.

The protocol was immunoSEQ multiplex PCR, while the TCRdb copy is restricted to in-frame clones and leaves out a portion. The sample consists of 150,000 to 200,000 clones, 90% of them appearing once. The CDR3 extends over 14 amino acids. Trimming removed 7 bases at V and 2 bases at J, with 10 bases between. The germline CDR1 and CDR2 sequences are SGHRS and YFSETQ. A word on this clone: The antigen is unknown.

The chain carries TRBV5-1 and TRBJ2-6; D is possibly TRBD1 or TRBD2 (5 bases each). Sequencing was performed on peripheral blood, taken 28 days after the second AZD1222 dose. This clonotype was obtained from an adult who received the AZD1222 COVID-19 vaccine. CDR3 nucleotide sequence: TGCGCCAGCGAAGGGACCGCTGGGGCCAACGTCCTGACTTTC. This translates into CASEGTAGANVLTF.